This record concerns one TCR beta chain sequence. This record comes from a study of blood T cell repertoires in COVID-19. For the study at large: Italy, Spain and the United States were the sources of the convalescent and acute COVID-19 samples. PBMCs, B-cell-depleted T cells, or T cells provided the cDNA or gDNA that made up the material.

Under the authors' procedure: Using reference gene primer amplification, nucleated cell counts were estimated. Here immunoSEQ multiplex PCR was the method, and the copy in TCRdb shows in-frame clones only, minus some. That table is the source of V, J and clone size, and D and trimming were worked out from the DNA. The sample has about 170,000 clones, 87% seen once; the top ten hold roughly 3.9%. This CDR3 spans 18 amino acids. Germline V gene sequence: CDR1 LNHDA, CDR2 SQIVND (reference sequence). V was shortened by 5 bases and J by 3 bases, with 25 bases between the two germline ends. The clonotype originates from a man aged 18 to 30 with active or convalescent COVID-19. The material sequenced was peripheral blood. V is TRBV19 and J is TRBJ1-1; perhaps TRBD1 as D (5 bases). CDR3 DNA sequence: TGTGCCAGTAGTGATACCGTAGGGGTGAAGTTTGGTGACACTGAAGCTTTCTTT. Translation gives CASSDTVGVKFGDTEAFF.